This TCR beta chain was found in a study of shared clonotypes between healthy human individuals. Sequencing was performed with immunoSEQ multiplex PCR; in TCRdb, only in-frame clones are kept and a portion is missing. This table has over a million clones, under 80% appearing once. This clone was seen once. With 6 bases clipped from V and 7 bases from J, the junction kept 8 bases outside the gene matches. The V gene's germline CDR1 is MGHRA and CDR2 YSYEKL. The CDR3 sequence is 15 residues long. The TCR comes from a man between 18 and 29 years old in good health. V usage is TRBV4-1 and J usage is TRBJ2-1; 11 bases align to TRBD1. The specimen was memory CD4+ T cells sorted from blood. Documented subset: CD45RA-negative fraction. The chain's CDR3 is CASRPPGQGENEQFF. DNA of the CDR3: TGCGCCAGCAGGCCCCCGGGACAGGGGGAGAATGAGCAGTTCTTC.